One and the same sample provided the 8 T cell receptor beta chains below, sequenced in a study of memory CD4+ T cells and cytomegalovirus serostatus. This table comes from immunoSEQ multiplex PCR, and its TCRdb copy is limited to in-frame clones, with some not included. Altogether 80,000 to 100,000 clones are present, 80% being singletons, with the ten largest covering 3.6%. The sort gate was single viable CD3+CD4+CD8-CD45RO+ cells for memory CD4+ T cells. The sample consisted of memory CD4+ T cells from blood. Receptors originate from an adult in good health and CMV-seropositive.

The chain employs TRBV6-4 and TRBJ2-7; D may be TRBD1 or TRBD2 (6 bases each). The length of the CDR3 is 16 residues. Germline V gene sequence: CDR1 MRHNA, CDR2 SNTAGT. V was cut by 6 bases and J by 0 bases, with 18 bases left in between. The CDR3 region has the DNA TGTGCCAGCAGCCCCTTATACGGGGGCTGCTCCTACGAGCAGTACTTC. It specifies CASSPLYGGCSYEQYF.

The chain recombines TRBV5-1 with TRBJ2-2, with a tentative D call TRBD1 (6 bases). With 0 bases removed from V and 5 bases from J, the gap between germline ends came to 8 bases. CDR3 length: 14 amino acids. The V gene's germline CDR1 is SGHRS and CDR2 YFSETQ. The CDR3: CASSLVRGTGELFF. CDR3 sequence (DNA): TGCGCCAGCAGCTTGGTGAGGGGGACCGGGGAGCTGTTTTTT.

The chain recombines TRBV19 with TRBJ2-3, with TRBD2 matching over 9 bases. The CDR3 is 16 residues long. V shed 5 bases, J shed 0 bases, and the junction held 6 bases outside the gene matches. Germline CDR1 is LNHDA and CDR2 is SQIVND (reference sequence). CDR3 loop: CASSPLAGVSTDTQYF. In DNA form, the CDR3 reads TGTGCCAGTAGTCCATTAGCGGGAGTTAGCACAGATACGCAGTATTTT.

This clone was seen just once. The chain combines TRBV7-9 with TRBJ2-3; the match to TRBD1 covers 11 bases. CDR3 length equals 17 residues. Per germline, CDR1 SEHNR and CDR2 FQNEAQ (reference sequence). J was trimmed by 2 bases and V by 2 bases; bases with no gene match: 6. The CDR3 nucleotides are TGTGCCAGCAGCTTACTGGGACAGGGGGTCCCCACAGATACGCAGTATTTT. Translation gives CASSLLGQGVPTDTQYF.

DNA for the CDR3: TGTGCCAGCAGGGGAGGAGCGGGACTGAACACCGGGGAGCTGTTTTTT. This sequence encodes CASRGGAGLNTGELFF. This rearrangement joins TRBV11-2 to TRBJ2-2; 7 positions match TRBD2. Trimming removed 6 bases from V and 1 base from J; junction bases left unmatched: 8. Germline loops: CDR1 SGHAT, CDR2 FQNNGV. The length of the CDR3 is 16 residues.

The chain recombines TRBV10-3 with TRBJ2-7; 10 bases line up with TRBD2. After removal of 6 bases from V and 5 bases from J, the junction contained 7 bases not matched to a gene. Germline CDR1 reads ENHRY; CDR2 reads SYGVKD. This CDR3 has 14 residues. In DNA, the CDR3 is TGTGCCATCAGGGGGGGACTAGCGACGGACGAGCAGTACTTC. Its protein product is CAIRGGLATDEQYF.

This chain links TRBV5-1 with TRBJ1-2; D perhaps matches TRBD1 (5 bases). Germline loops: CDR1 SGHRS, CDR2 YFSETQ. This CDR3 comprises 15 residues. V dropped 0 bases and J dropped 2 bases, with 11 bases sitting between them. This CDR3 reads CASSLAPTANYGYTF. In nucleotides, the CDR3 is TGCGCCAGCAGCTTGGCCCCGACAGCAAACTATGGCTACACCTTC.

This clone is a singleton in its sample. The genes are TRBV7-2 and TRBJ2-5, with a weak D call TRBD1 (6 bases). The CDR3 extends over 14 amino acids. Germline assignment: CDR1 SGHTA and CDR2 FQGNSA. Trimming took 4 bases from V and 0 from J, leaving 9 bases between them. CDR3 protein: CASSYGTNQETQYF. DNA for the CDR3: TGTGCCAGCAGCTACGGGACAAACCAAGAGACCCAGTACTTC.